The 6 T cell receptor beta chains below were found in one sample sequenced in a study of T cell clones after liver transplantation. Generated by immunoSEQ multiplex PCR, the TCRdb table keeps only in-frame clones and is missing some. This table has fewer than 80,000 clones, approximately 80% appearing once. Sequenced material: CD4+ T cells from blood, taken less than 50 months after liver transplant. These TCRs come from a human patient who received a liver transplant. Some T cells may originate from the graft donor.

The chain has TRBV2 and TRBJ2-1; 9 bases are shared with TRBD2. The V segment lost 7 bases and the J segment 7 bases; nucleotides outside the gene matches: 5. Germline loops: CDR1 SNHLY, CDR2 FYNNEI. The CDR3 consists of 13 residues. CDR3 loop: CASKRGVGNEQFF. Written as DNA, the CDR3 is TGTGCCAGCAAGCGGGGGGTTGGAAATGAGCAGTTCTTC.

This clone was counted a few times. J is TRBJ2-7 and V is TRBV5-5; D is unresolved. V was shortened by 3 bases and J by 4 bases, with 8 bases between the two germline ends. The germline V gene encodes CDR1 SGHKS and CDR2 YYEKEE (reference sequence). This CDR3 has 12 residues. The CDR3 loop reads CASSSQTYEQYF. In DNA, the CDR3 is TGTGCCAGCAGCTCTCAGACGTACGAGCAGTACTTC. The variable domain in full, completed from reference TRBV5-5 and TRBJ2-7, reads DAGVTQSPTHLIKTRGQQVTLRCSPISGHKSVSWYQQVLGQGPQFIFQYYEKEERGRGNFPDRFSARQFPNYSSELNVNALLLGDSALYLCASSSQTYEQYFGPGTRLTVT.

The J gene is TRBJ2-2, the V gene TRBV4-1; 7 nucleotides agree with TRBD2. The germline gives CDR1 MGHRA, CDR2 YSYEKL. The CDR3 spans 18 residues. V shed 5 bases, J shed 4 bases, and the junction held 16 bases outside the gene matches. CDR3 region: CASSDTWGGDRGTGELFF. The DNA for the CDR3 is TGCGCCAGCAGCGACACCTGGGGAGGGGACCGGGGCACCGGGGAGCTGTTTTTT.

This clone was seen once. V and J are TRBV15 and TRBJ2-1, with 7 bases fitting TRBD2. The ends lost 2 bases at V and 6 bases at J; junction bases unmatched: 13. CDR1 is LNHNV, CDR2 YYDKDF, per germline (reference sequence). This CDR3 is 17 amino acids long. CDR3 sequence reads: CATSRNTQSQRGNEQFF. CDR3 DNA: TGTGCCACCAGCAGAAATACCCAGTCCCAGCGGGGCAATGAGCAGTTCTTC. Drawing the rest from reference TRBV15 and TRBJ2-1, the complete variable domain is DAMVIQNPRYQVTQFGKPVTLSCSQTLNHNVMYWYQQKSSQAPKLLFHYYDKDFNNEADTPDNFQSRRPNTSFCFLDIRSPGLGDTAMYLCATSRNTQSQRGNEQFFGPGTRLTVL.

CDR3 nucleotides: TGTGCCAGCAGCTTAGGGGTAGCGCAGGTCGAGACCCAGTACTTC. This codes for CASSLGVAQVETQYF. This chain connects TRBV7-2 to TRBJ2-5; D perhaps matches TRBD2 (5 bases). Trimming removed 1 base at V and 5 bases at J, with 14 bases between. Germline lookup yields CDR1 SGHTA and CDR2 FQGNSA. The CDR3 has 15 amino acids.

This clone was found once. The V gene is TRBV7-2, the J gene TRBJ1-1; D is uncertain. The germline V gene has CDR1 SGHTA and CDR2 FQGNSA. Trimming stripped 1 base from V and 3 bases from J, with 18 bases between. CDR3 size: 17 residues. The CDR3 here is CASSLGPGAGRDTEAFF. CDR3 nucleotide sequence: TGTGCCAGCAGCTTAGGGCCGGGCGCGGGTCGGGACACTGAAGCTTTCTTT.